This T cell receptor (beta chain) was captured in a study of blood T cell repertoires in COVID-19. Original processing notes: Reference gene primer amplification gave nucleated cell count estimates. Profiling relied on immunoSEQ multiplex PCR, and the TCRdb table lists in-frame clones only, not all of them. The V and J calls and clone size were taken over from that table, and D and trimming were inferred from the DNA. The table records fewer than 250,000 clones, approximately 82% of them present only once. V was pared by 6 bases and J by 3 bases, with 10 bases of the junction left unmatched. Germline assignment: CDR1 LNHDA and CDR2 SQIVND (reference sequence). The CDR3 has 15 amino acids.

The clonotype comes from a woman aged 80 or over with acute or convalescent COVID-19. The rearrangement links TRBV19 to TRBJ1-2; TRBD1 agrees at 7 bases. Sequenced sample: peripheral blood. The CDR3 DNA reads as TGTGCCAGTAGACGACAGGGCACTGGAGACTATGGCTACACCTTC. It codes for CASRRQGTGDYGYTF.